This TCR beta chain stems from a study of T cells in Graves' hyperthyroidism and ophthalmopathy. The investigators amplified TCR beta CDR3 regions from RNA transcripts. During a first-round RT-PCR of the TCR CDR3, the HTBI primer set was used. TCRdb re-analysed the multiplex PCR reads in MiXCR, keeping a single row per CDR3 protein. This sample has about 160,000 distinct CDR3 sequences; roughly 9.4% occur once, and the top ten carry about 20%. This clonotype was found many times. Trimming took 5 bases from V and 5 from J, leaving 12 bases between them. The CDR3 length is 13 residues. The TCR comes from a woman between 18 and 29 years old with Graves' hyperthyroidism that later progressed to Graves' ophthalmopathy. The sample taken for sequencing was blood. The gene calls are TRBV12-3 or TRBV12-4 and TRBJ1-1; a weak D match, TRBD1 (6 bases). In nucleotides, the CDR3 is TGTGCCAGCAGTCCACAGGGTTTTACTGAAGCTTTCTTT. The encoded protein is CASSPQGFTEAFF.